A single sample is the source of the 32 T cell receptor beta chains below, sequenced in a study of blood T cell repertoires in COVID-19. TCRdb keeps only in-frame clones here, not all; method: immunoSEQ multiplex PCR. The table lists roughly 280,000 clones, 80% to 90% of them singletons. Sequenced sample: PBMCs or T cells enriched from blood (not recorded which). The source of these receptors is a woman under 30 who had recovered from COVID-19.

The CDR3 region has the DNA TGTGCCAGCAGTCGGACAGGGGGCGATCAGCCCCAGCATTTT. The encoded protein is CASSRTGGDQPQHF. The rearrangement joins TRBV2 to TRBJ1-5; 11 bases are a match to TRBD1. Germline V CDR1 and CDR2: SNHLY, FYNNEI. V gave up 5 bases and J gave up 5 bases; unmatched junction bases: 2. The CDR3 spans 14 residues.

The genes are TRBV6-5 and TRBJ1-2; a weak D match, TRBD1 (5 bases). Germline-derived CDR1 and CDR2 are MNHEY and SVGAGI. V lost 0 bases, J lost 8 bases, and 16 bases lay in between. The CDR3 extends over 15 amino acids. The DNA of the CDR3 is TGTGCCAGCAGTTACTCGCGGGGGGGAGGGTTAGGCTACACCTTC. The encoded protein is CASSYSRGGGLGYTF.

DNA of the CDR3: TGTGCCAGCAGCGTGGGACAGGGGCTTTATGGCTACACCTTC. Translation gives CASSVGQGLYGYTF. The chain joins TRBV3-1 (or the pseudogene TRBV3-2) to TRBJ1-2; 10 positions agree with TRBD1. This CDR3 is built from 14 residues. V lost 5 bases to trimming and J lost 5 bases; unmatched junction nucleotides: 5. Per germline, CDR1 LGHDT and CDR2 YNNKEL (reference sequence).

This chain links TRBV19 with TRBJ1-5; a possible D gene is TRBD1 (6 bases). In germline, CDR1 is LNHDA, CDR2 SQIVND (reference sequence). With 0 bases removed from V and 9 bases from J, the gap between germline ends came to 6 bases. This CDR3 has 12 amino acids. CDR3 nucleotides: TGTGCCAGTAGTATAGAAGGGGGGCCCCAGCATTTT. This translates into CASSIEGGPQHF.

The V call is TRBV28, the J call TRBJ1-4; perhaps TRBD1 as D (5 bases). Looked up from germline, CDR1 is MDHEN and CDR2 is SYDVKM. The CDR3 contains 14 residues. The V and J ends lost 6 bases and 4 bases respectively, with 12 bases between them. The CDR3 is CASRGPVNNEKLFF. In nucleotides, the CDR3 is TGTGCCAGCAGGGGGCCTGTGAATAATGAAAAACTGTTTTTT.

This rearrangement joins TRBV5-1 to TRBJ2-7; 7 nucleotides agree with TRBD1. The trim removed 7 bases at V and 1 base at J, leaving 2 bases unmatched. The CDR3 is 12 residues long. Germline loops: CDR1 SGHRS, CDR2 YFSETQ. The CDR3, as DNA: TGCGCCAGCTCGACAGGGTCCTACGAGCAGTACTTC. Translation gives CASSTGSYEQYF.

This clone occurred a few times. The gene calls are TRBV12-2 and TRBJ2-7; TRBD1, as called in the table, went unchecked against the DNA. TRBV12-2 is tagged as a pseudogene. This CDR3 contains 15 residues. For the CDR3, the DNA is TGTGCAAGTCGCCATAGGGACAGGCCCTCCTACGAGCAGTACTTC. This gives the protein CASRHRDRPSYEQYF.

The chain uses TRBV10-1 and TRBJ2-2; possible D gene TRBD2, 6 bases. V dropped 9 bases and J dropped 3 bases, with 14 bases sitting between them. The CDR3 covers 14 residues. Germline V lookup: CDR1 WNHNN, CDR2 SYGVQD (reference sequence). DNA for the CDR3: TGCGCCAGTAGGCGGGACCTCGACACCGGGGAGCTGTTTTTT. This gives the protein CASRRDLDTGELFF.

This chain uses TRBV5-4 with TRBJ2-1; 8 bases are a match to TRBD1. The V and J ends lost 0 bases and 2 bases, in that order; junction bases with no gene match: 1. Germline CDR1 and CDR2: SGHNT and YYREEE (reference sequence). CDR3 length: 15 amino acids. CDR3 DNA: TGTGCCAGCAGCTTGGAACAGGGGGCCTACAATGAGCAGTTCTTC. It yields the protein CASSLEQGAYNEQFF.

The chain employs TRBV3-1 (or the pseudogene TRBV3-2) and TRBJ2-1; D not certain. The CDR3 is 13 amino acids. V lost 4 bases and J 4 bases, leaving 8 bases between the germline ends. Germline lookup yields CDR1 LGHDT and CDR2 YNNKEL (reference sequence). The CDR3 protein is CASSPQHYNEQFF. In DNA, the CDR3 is TGTGCCAGCAGCCCCCAACATTACAATGAGCAGTTCTTC.

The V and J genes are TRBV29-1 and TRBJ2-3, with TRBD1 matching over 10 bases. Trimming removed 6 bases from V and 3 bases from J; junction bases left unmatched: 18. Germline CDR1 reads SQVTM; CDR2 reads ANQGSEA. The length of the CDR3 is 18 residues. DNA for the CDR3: TGCAGCGTCCCGACAAGACAGGGGGCACCCGCCAGAACAGATACGCAGTATTTT. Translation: CSVPTRQGAPARTDTQYF.

CDR3 DNA: TGTGCCAGCAGCACCCCGGAGTTAGGGGGTGGCTACACCTTC. Residues: CASSTPELGGGYTF. V usage is TRBV9 and J usage is TRBJ1-2; perhaps TRBD1 as D (6 bases). CDR3 length: 14 amino acids. The V end lost 4 bases, the J end lost 7 bases, and 17 bases lay between the germline ends. CDR1 is SGDLS, CDR2 YYNGEE, per germline. The full variable domain, in which reference TRBV9 and TRBJ1-2 provide the parts outside the CDR3, is DSGVTQTPKHLITATGQRVTLRCSPRSGDLSVYWYQQSLDQGLQFLIQYYNGEERAKGNILERFSAQQFPDLHSELNLSSLELGDSALYFCASSTPELGGGYTFGSGTRLTVV.

The CDR3 region is CASSDLGQGEGNTEAFF. CDR3 coding DNA: TGCGCCAGCAGTGATCTGGGACAGGGGGAAGGAAACACTGAAGCTTTCTTT. The chain links TRBV10-2 to TRBJ1-1; 11 bases map to TRBD1. CDR1 WSHSY and CDR2 SAAADI come from the germline V gene. The CDR3 sequence is 17 residues long. V shed 3 bases and J 2 bases; nucleotides not matched to a gene: 8.

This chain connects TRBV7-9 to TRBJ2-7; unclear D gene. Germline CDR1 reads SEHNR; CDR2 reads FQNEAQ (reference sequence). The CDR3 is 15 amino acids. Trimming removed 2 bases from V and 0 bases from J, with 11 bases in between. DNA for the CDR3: TGTGCCAGCAGCTTAATTAGCACCAGCTCCTACGAGCAGTACTTC. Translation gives CASSLISTSSYEQYF.

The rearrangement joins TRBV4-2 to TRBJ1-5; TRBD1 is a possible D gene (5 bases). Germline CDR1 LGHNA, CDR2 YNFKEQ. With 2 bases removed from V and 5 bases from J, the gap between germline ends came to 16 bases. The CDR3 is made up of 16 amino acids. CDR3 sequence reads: CASSQPWTGGDQPQHF. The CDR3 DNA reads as TGTGCCAGCAGCCAACCCTGGACGGGGGGGGATCAGCCCCAGCATTTT.

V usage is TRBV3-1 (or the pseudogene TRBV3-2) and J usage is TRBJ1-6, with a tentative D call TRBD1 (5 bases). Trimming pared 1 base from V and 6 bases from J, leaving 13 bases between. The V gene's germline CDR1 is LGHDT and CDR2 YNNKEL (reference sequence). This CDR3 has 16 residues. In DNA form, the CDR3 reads TGTGCCAGCAGCCAAGTTCTCGGGGGGTTTAATTCACCCCTCCACTTT. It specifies CASSQVLGGFNSPLHF.

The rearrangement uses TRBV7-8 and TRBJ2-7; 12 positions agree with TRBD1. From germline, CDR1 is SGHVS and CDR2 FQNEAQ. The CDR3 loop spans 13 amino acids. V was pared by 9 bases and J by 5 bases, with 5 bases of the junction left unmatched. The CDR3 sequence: CASQWDRGHEQYF. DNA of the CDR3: TGTGCCAGTCAGTGGGACAGGGGGCACGAGCAGTACTTC.

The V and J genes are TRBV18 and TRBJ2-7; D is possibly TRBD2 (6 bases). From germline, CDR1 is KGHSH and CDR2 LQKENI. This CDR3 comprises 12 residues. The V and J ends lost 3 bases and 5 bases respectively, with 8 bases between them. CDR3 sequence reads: CASSPGGDEQYF. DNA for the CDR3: TGTGCCAGCTCACCCGGCGGGGACGAGCAGTACTTC.

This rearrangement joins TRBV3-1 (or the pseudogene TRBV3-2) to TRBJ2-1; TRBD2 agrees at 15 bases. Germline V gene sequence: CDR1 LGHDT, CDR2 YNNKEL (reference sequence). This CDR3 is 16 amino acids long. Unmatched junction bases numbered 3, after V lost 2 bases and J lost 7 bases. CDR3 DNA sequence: TGTGCCAGCAGCCAACCCGGGACTAGCGGGGGGAATGAGCAGTTCTTC. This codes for CASSQPGTSGGNEQFF.

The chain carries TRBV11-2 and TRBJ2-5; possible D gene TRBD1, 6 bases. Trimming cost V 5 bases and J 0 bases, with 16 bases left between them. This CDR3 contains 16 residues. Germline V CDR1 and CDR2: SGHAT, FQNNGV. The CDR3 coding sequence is TGTGCCAGCAGCCGACAGATACAGGGCCACCAAGAGACCCAGTACTTC. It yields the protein CASSRQIQGHQETQYF.

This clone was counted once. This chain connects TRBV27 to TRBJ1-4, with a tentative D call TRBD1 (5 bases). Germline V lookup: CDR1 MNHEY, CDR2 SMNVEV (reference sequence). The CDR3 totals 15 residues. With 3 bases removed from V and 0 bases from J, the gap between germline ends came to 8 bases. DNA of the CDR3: TGTGCCAGCAGTTTTGAAGGGGCAACTAATGAAAAACTGTTTTTT. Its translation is CASSFEGATNEKLFF.

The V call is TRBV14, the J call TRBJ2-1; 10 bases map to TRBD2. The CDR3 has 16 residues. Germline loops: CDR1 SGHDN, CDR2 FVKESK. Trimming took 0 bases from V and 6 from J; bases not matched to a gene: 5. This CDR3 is CASSQDRLAGGNEQFF. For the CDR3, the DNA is TGTGCCAGCAGCCAAGATCGACTAGCGGGCGGCAATGAGCAGTTCTTC.

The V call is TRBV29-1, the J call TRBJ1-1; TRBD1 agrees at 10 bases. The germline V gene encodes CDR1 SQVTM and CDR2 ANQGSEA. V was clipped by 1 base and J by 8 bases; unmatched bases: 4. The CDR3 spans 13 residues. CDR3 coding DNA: TGCAGCGTTGAAGGGGGACAGGGGTTCGAAGCTTTCTTT. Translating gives CSVEGGQGFEAFF.

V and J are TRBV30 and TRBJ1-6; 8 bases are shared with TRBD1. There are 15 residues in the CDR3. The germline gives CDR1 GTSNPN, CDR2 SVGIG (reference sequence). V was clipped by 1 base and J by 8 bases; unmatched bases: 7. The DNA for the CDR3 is TGTGCCTGGAGTGGCGGACAGGGAAGAGATTCACCCCTCCACTTT. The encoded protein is CAWSGGQGRDSPLHF.

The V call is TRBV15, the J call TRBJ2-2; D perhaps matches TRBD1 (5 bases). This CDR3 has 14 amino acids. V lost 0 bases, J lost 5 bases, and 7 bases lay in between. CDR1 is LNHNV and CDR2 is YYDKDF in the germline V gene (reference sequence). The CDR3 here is CATSRDRGTGELFF. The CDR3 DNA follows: TGTGCCACCAGCAGAGATAGGGGTACCGGGGAGCTGTTTTTT.

CDR3 DNA: TGTGCCAGCAGCTTGGACAGGGGGCTCACTGAAGCTTTCTTT. Translation gives CASSLDRGLTEAFF. The chain recombines TRBV5-6 with TRBJ1-1; the match to TRBD1 covers 9 bases. The germline V gene has CDR1 SGHDT and CDR2 YYEEEE. V shed 0 bases, J shed 4 bases, and the junction held 1 base outside the gene matches. This CDR3 is 14 amino acids long.

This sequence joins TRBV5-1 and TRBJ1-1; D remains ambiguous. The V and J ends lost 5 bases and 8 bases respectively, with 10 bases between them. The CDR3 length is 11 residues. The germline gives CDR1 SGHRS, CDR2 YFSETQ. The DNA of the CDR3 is TGCGCCAGCAGGTGGTCGGGGGAAGCTTTCTTT. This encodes CASRWSGEAFF.

CDR3 nucleotides: TGTGCCAGTAGTATGACCAGGGGGCTGGATGGCTACACCTTC. It specifies CASSMTRGLDGYTF. The chain couples TRBV19 to TRBJ1-2; 8 bases match TRBD1. V lost 3 bases to trimming and J lost 6 bases; unmatched junction nucleotides: 6. CDR1 is LNHDA and CDR2 is SQIVND in the germline V gene (reference sequence). The CDR3 is 14 residues long.

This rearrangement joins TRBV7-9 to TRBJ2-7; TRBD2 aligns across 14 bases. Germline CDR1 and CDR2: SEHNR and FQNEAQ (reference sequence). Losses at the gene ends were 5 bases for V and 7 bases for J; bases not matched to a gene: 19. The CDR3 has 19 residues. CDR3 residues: CASSLKGGLAGDIRVEQYF. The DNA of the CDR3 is TGTGCCAGCAGCCTCAAAGGGGGACTAGCGGGAGATATTCGGGTAGAGCAGTACTTC. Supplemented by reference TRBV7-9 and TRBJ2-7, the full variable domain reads DTGVSQNPRHKITKRGQNVTFRCDPISEHNRLYWYRQTLGQGPEFLTYFQNEAQLEKSRLLSDRFSAERPKGSFSTLEIQRTEQGDSAMYLCASSLKGGLAGDIRVEQYFGPGTRLTVT.

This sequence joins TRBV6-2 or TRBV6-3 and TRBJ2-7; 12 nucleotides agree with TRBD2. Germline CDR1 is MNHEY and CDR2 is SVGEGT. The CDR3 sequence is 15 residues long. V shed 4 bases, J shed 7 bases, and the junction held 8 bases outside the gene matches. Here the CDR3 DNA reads TGTGCCAGCAGTTGGGCTAGCGGGGGGGCGAAAGAGCAGTACTTC. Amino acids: CASSWASGGAKEQYF.

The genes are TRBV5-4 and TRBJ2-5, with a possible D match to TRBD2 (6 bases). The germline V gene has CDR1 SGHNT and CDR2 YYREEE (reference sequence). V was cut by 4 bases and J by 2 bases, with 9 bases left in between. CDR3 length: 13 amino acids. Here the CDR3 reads CASSAGLQETQYF. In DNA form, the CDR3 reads TGTGCCAGCAGCGCCGGACTACAAGAGACCCAGTACTTC.

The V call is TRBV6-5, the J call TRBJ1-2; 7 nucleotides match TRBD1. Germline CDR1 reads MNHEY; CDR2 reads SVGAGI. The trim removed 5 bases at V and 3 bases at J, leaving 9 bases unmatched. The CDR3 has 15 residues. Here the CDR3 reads CASSRPGQGDYGYTF. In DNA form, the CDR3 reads TGTGCCAGCAGTCGCCCCGGGCAGGGGGACTATGGCTACACCTTC.